This T cell receptor beta chain was found in a study of blood T cell repertoires in COVID-19. Methods used by the authors: Amplified reference gene primers provided the basis for estimating nucleated cell counts. The assay was immunoSEQ multiplex PCR, and TCRdb's table has in-frame clones only and misses some. From that table come the V and J calls and clone size; the DNA was used to work out D and trimming. In the table there are over 110,000 clones, about 91% of which are singletons. Sequenced input: peripheral blood. This receptor was obtained from a human donor in a cohort sampled during active COVID-19.

For the CDR3, the DNA is TGTGCCAGTAGTATTACGACAGGGAGAGGAACTTTCTTT. It codes for CASSITTGRGTFF. The rearrangement uses TRBV19 and TRBJ1-1; 7 bases are a match to TRBD1. CDR3 length: 13 residues. The trim removed 3 bases at V and 12 bases at J, leaving 10 bases unmatched. CDR1 is LNHDA, CDR2 SQIVND, per germline (reference sequence).